This is a list of T cell receptor beta chains from one sample in a study of radiotherapy plus CTLA-4 blockade in lung cancer. Assay: immunoSEQ multiplex PCR; the TCRdb copy retains only in-frame clones and omits some. The sample contains approximately 77,000 clones, 70% to 85% of which appear only once. The sample here was peripheral blood, taken from a patient treated with radiotherapy plus ipilimumab. Receptor source: a human donor with non-small cell lung cancer who had stable disease on radiotherapy plus ipilimumab. Each CDR3 is given with its conserved first and last residue. Fields, in order: V gene, clone size, D gene, J gene, CDR3 DNA, CDR3 protein. A D gene is named only where the DNA matches it firmly. Size is stated for part of the rows, as once, few or many counts, or as a class when the clone is expanded.

v_gene: TRBV9; abundance: NA; d_gene: TRBD2; j_gene: TRBJ2-1; CDR3nt: TGTGCCAGCAGCCCCCGTTCCGGACTAGCGTTTAGCTCCTACAATGAGCAGTTCTTC; CDR3aa: CASSPRSGLAFSSYNEQFF
v_gene: TRBV6-1; abundance: NA; d_gene: NA; j_gene: TRBJ2-5; CDR3nt: TGTGCCAGCTGTAATCGGTCATACTTC; CDR3aa: CASCNRSYF
v_gene: TRBV2; abundance: once; d_gene: NA; j_gene: TRBJ2-5; CDR3nt: TGTGCCAGCAGGACCGACAGTAACCTGGAGACCCAGTACTTC; CDR3aa: CASRTDSNLETQYF
v_gene: TRBV6-4; abundance: NA; d_gene: NA; j_gene: TRBJ1-1; CDR3nt: TGTGCCAGCAGGGGCCCGGGCACTGAAGCTTTCTTT; CDR3aa: CASRGPGTEAFF
v_gene: TRBV7-7; abundance: once; d_gene: TRBD2; j_gene: TRBJ2-7; CDR3nt: TGTGCTAGCAGCCGGGACTATCCCTCCTACGAGCAGTACTTC; CDR3aa: CASSRDYPSYEQYF
v_gene: TRBV7-8; abundance: NA; d_gene: NA; j_gene: TRBJ1-3; CDR3nt: TGTGCCAGCAGCTTAGTTACAGCCCGAAACACCATATATTTT; CDR3aa: CASSLVTARNTIYF
v_gene: TRBV9; abundance: NA; d_gene: TRBD1; j_gene: TRBJ1-3; CDR3nt: TGTGCCAGCAGCGCGCCGGGACAGGGCCGGAACACCATATATTTT; CDR3aa: CASSAPGQGRNTIYF
v_gene: TRBV25-1; abundance: NA; d_gene: NA; j_gene: TRBJ2-2; CDR3nt: TGTGCCAGCAGTGGGGACACTAACACCGGGGAGCTGTTTTTT; CDR3aa: CASSGDTNTGELFF
v_gene: TRBV2; abundance: NA; d_gene: NA; j_gene: TRBJ1-2; CDR3nt: TGTGCCAGCAGTGAAAACAGGCTAAACTATGGCTACACCTTC; CDR3aa: CASSENRLNYGYTF
v_gene: TRBV28; abundance: NA; d_gene: NA; j_gene: TRBJ1-2; CDR3nt: TGTGCCAGCAGTTTCAAACTCGGACAGCTTTTAAGGGACTATGGCTACACCTTC; CDR3aa: CASSFKLGQLLRDYGYTF
v_gene: TRBV5-4; abundance: NA; d_gene: NA; j_gene: TRBJ2-7; CDR3nt: TGTGCCAGCAGCTTCGGTGGCGGAGGGGGAAGGGCAATCGAGCAGTACTTC; CDR3aa: CASSFGGGGGRAIEQYF
v_gene: TRBV5-1; abundance: NA; d_gene: NA; j_gene: TRBJ1-5; CDR3nt: TGCGCCAGCAGCCGGGACAATTTGAATCAGCCCCAGCATTTT; CDR3aa: CASSRDNLNQPQHF
v_gene: TRBV19; abundance: NA; d_gene: TRBD1; j_gene: TRBJ2-7; CDR3nt: TGTGCCAGTAGTATAGATCAACAGGGGTCCTACGGGCAGTACTTC; CDR3aa: CASSIDQQGSYGQYF
v_gene: TRBV27; abundance: NA; d_gene: NA; j_gene: TRBJ1-3; CDR3nt: TGTGCCAGCAGTTTACTCCCGATGAGCTCTGGAAACACCATATATTTT; CDR3aa: CASSLLPMSSGNTIYF
v_gene: TRBV11-3; abundance: NA; d_gene: TRBD2; j_gene: TRBJ2-1; CDR3nt: TGTGCCAGCAGCTCGGGGACTAGCAACGGCAATGAGCAGTTCTTC; CDR3aa: CASSSGTSNGNEQFF
v_gene: TRBV9; abundance: NA; d_gene: TRBD1; j_gene: TRBJ1-1; CDR3nt: TGTGCCAGCAGCGTAGACAGGGGGAATGCTGAAGCTTTCTTT; CDR3aa: CASSVDRGNAEAFF
v_gene: TRBV25-1; abundance: once; d_gene: TRBD2; j_gene: TRBJ2-2; CDR3nt: TGTGCCAGCAGTGAACTGGGGAGCGGGAGGGCGAACACCGGGGAGCTGTTTTTT; CDR3aa: CASSELGSGRANTGELFF
v_gene: TRBV5-1; abundance: once; d_gene: NA; j_gene: TRBJ2-3; CDR3nt: TGCGCCAGCAGCTCATCCGGGGCTGCCGCGGCAGATACGCAGTATTTT; CDR3aa: CASSSSGAAAADTQYF
v_gene: TRBV5-1; abundance: NA; d_gene: TRBD1; j_gene: TRBJ2-2; CDR3nt: TGCGCCAGCAGCTCTTTCGACAGGGCCACCGGGGAGCTGTTTTTT; CDR3aa: CASSSFDRATGELFF
v_gene: TRBV6-1; abundance: NA; d_gene: NA; j_gene: TRBJ1-2; CDR3nt: TGTGCCAGCACCGGCCAGCTCGACTATGGCTACACCTTC; CDR3aa: CASTGQLDYGYTF
v_gene: TRBV7-6; abundance: NA; d_gene: TRBD1; j_gene: TRBJ2-1; CDR3nt: TGTGCCAGCAGCTCGCAGTGGGACAGGGGAAGGAATGAGCAGTTCTTC; CDR3aa: CASSSQWDRGRNEQFF
v_gene: TRBV6-5; abundance: few; d_gene: NA; j_gene: TRBJ1-1; CDR3nt: TGTGCCAGCAGTTACGGGAGGCGGACTGAAGCTTTCTTT; CDR3aa: CASSYGRRTEAFF
v_gene: TRBV18; abundance: NA; d_gene: TRBD1; j_gene: TRBJ1-4; CDR3nt: TGTGCCAGCTCACCGTCAGGGGGCAAGGAAAAACTGTTTTTT; CDR3aa: CASSPSGGKEKLFF
v_gene: TRBV7-2; abundance: NA; d_gene: NA; j_gene: TRBJ1-1; CDR3nt: TGTGCCAGCAGCTTAGCCGTTTCTGAAGCTTTCTTT; CDR3aa: CASSLAVSEAFF
v_gene: TRBV7-2; abundance: few; d_gene: NA; j_gene: TRBJ1-2; CDR3nt: TGTGCCAGCAGCTTACGTTTTGGGGCGCAGGGCTACACCTTC; CDR3aa: CASSLRFGAQGYTF
v_gene: TRBV18; abundance: NA; d_gene: NA; j_gene: TRBJ1-1; CDR3nt: TGTGCCAGCTCACTCGGGGCGAATGAAGCTTTCTTT; CDR3aa: CASSLGANEAFF
v_gene: TRBV10-1; abundance: NA; d_gene: TRBD2; j_gene: TRBJ2-1; CDR3nt: TGCGCCAGCAGTGAGGGCGGGAGCTCCTACAATGAGCAGTTCTTC; CDR3aa: CASSEGGSSYNEQFF
v_gene: TRBV9; abundance: NA; d_gene: TRBD1; j_gene: TRBJ1-5; CDR3nt: TGTGCCAGCAGCGTAGGACAGGGAGGAGGCAATCAGCCCCAGCATTTT; CDR3aa: CASSVGQGGGNQPQHF